The 16 T cell receptor beta chains in this list originate from one sample, sequenced in a study of cytomegalovirus exposure and HLA in healthy donors. Libraries were prepared by immunoSEQ multiplex PCR; TCRdb keeps only in-frame clonotypes and omits some of them. This sample has under 200,000 clones; about 80% occur once, and the top ten carry roughly 6.5%. Sequencing was done on a sample of PBMCs. Receptors originate from a man between 18 and 29 years old in good health and CMV-seropositive.

V gene TRBV7-2 combines with J gene TRBJ2-5; the match to TRBD2 covers 8 bases. The CDR3 extends over 14 amino acids. The trim removed 4 bases at V and 2 bases at J, leaving 3 bases unmatched. Germline lookup yields CDR1 SGHTA and CDR2 FQGNSA. The CDR3 region is CASSSTSGQETQYF. Here the CDR3 DNA reads TGTGCCAGCAGCTCAACTAGCGGTCAAGAGACCCAGTACTTC.

The chain is built from TRBV28 and TRBJ2-2; D is ambiguous. V gave up 1 base and J gave up 3 bases, with 9 bases separating them. Germline CDR1 reads MDHEN; CDR2 reads SYDVKM. CDR3 size: 15 residues. The chain's CDR3 is CASSLSLYYTGELFF. CDR3 sequence (DNA): TGTGCCAGCAGTTTATCACTATACTACACCGGGGAGCTGTTTTTT.

The V gene is TRBV5-1, the J gene TRBJ1-4; 7 bases align to TRBD1. The V gene end was trimmed by 4 bases and the J gene end by 3 bases; junction bases not matched to a gene: 9. Germline loops: CDR1 SGHRS, CDR2 YFSETQ. This CDR3 contains 16 residues. The CDR3: CASSPRDRSSNEKLFF. In DNA, the CDR3 is TGCGCCAGCAGCCCGAGGGACAGATCTTCTAATGAAAAACTGTTTTTT.

The count of this clone is one. The CDR3 sequence: CACRLAGPSTDTQYF. The CDR3 nucleotides read TGTGCCTGCCGACTAGCGGGTCCGAGCACAGATACGCAGTATTTT. The V call is TRBV30, the J call TRBJ2-3; 10 positions agree with TRBD2. The CDR3 spans 15 residues. V gave up 6 bases and J gave up 0 bases; unmatched junction bases: 6. Germline CDR1 is GTSNPN and CDR2 is SVGIG (reference sequence).

V usage is TRBV2 and J usage is TRBJ1-3, with 7 bases identical to TRBD1. V was pared by 4 bases and J by 10 bases, with 7 bases of the junction left unmatched. Germline loops: CDR1 SNHLY, CDR2 FYNNEI. The CDR3 runs 13 residues. In DNA, the CDR3 is TGTGCCAGCAGTGGGGAGCAGGGGGGAACCATATATTTT. Translating it yields CASSGEQGGTIYF.

The chain recombines TRBV7-3 with TRBJ2-5; a weak D match, TRBD1 (5 bases). Trimming took 5 bases from V and 3 from J, leaving 28 bases between them. The CDR3 has 19 amino acids. Germline CDR1 is SGHTA and CDR2 is FQGTGA. CDR3 sequence: CASSPRGHRRAISKETQYF. CDR3 in DNA: TGTGCCAGCAGCCCTAGGGGCCACCGCAGGGCGATCAGCAAAGAGACCCAGTACTTC.

This clone occurred many times. The chain links TRBV4-3 to TRBJ2-1; 9 nucleotides align to TRBD2. With V trimmed by 0 bases and J by 6 bases, 6 bases remained unmatched. Germline CDR1 and CDR2: LGHNA and YSLEER. CDR3 length equals 16 residues. The CDR3 region has the DNA TGCGCCAGCAGCCAAGAAGGTAGCGGGAGTGCCAATGAGCAGTTCTTC. Translating gives CASSQEGSGSANEQFF.

This chain connects TRBV23-1 to TRBJ1-5; perhaps TRBD1 as D (6 bases). TRBV23-1 is filed as an ORF, its function uncertain. Trimming stripped 3 bases from V and 5 bases from J, with 14 bases between. This CDR3 spans 15 amino acids. As DNA, the CDR3 is TGCGCCAGCAGTCAGAACCGGGACACCTATCAGCCCCAGCATTTT. It codes for CASSQNRDTYQPQHF.

V and J are TRBV7-8 and TRBJ2-7; maybe TRBD2 (6 bases). Trimming left V 4 bases short and J 1 base short, with 14 bases between. CDR1 is SGHVS and CDR2 is FQNEAQ in the germline V gene. This CDR3 has 15 residues. CDR3 region: CASSYHRDLSYEQYF. Written as DNA, the CDR3 is TGTGCCAGCAGCTACCACCGGGACTTATCCTACGAGCAGTACTTC.

The chain combines TRBV15 with TRBJ2-2; TRBD2 agrees at 16 bases. Germline trimming cut 1 base from V and 7 bases from J; bases unmatched to any gene: 18. CDR1 and CDR2 (germline): LNHNV, YYDKDF (reference sequence). The CDR3 has 22 residues. The CDR3: CATSRARMGLAGGPTHGGELFF. DNA for the CDR3: TGTGCCACCAGCAGAGCCCGAATGGGACTAGCGGGAGGGCCGACTCACGGCGGGGAGCTGTTTTTT.

This clone was found a few times. The CDR3 is CSGPQWETQYF. The CDR3 bases are TGCAGTGGTCCACAGTGGGAGACCCAGTACTTC. The chain combines TRBV20-1 with TRBJ2-5; D is undetermined. Germline assignment: CDR1 DFQATT and CDR2 SNEGSKA (reference sequence). Trimming stripped 7 bases from V and 5 bases from J, with 11 bases between. This CDR3 contains 11 residues.

V gene TRBV19 combines with J gene TRBJ2-3; D perhaps matches TRBD2 (6 bases). The CDR3 totals 13 residues. Germline V gene lookup returns CDR1 LNHDA and CDR2 SQIVND (reference sequence). Trimming shortened V by 6 bases and J by 6 bases, and 13 bases separated the two germline ends. CDR3 residues: CASSLGEADTQYF. CDR3 in DNA: TGTGCCAGTAGCCTCGGGGAGGCGGATACGCAGTATTTT. The full variable domain, in which reference TRBV19 and TRBJ2-3 provide the parts outside the CDR3, is DGGITQSPKYLFRKEGQNVTLSCEQNLNHDAMYWYRQDPGQGLRLIYYSQIVNDFQKGDIAEGYSVSREKKESFPLTVTSAQKNPTAFYLCASSLGEADTQYFGPGTRLTVL.

The chain combines TRBV7-9 with TRBJ1-1; 9 bases agree with TRBD1. In germline, CDR1 is SEHNR, CDR2 FQNEAQ (reference sequence). V dropped 5 bases and J dropped 10; count of bases not matched to a gene: 11. The CDR3 runs to 14 residues. The CDR3 spells CASSPGTGLGVAFF. DNA for the CDR3: TGTGCCAGCAGCCCCGGGACAGGGTTGGGTGTAGCTTTCTTT. Complete variable domain (other parts from reference TRBV7-9 and TRBJ1-1): DTGVSQNPRHKITKRGQNVTFRCDPISEHNRLYWYRQTLGQGPEFLTYFQNEAQLEKSRLLSDRFSAERPKGSFSTLEIQRTEQGDSAMYLCASSPGTGLGVAFFGQGTRLTVV.

J is TRBJ2-5 and V is TRBV9; 7 bases are shared with TRBD1. The CDR3 has 13 residues. Looked up from germline, CDR1 is SGDLS and CDR2 is YYNGEE. Unmatched junction bases numbered 4, after V lost 5 bases and J lost 3 bases. CDR3 region: CASSTGAEETQYF. The CDR3 nucleotides read TGTGCCAGCAGTACAGGGGCGGAAGAGACCCAGTACTTC.

The CDR3 region is CASSIRDNYEQYF. CDR3 nucleotides: TGTGCCAGCAGCATCCGGGACAACTACGAGCAGTACTTC. The chain recombines TRBV11-3 with TRBJ2-7; maybe TRBD1 (6 bases). Per germline, CDR1 SGHNT and CDR2 YENEEA. The CDR3 spans 13 residues. V was pared by 5 bases and J by 3 bases, with 11 bases between. Based on the CDR3 plus reference TRBV11-3 and TRBJ2-7, the full variable domain is EAGVVQSPRYKIIEKKQPVAFWCNPISGHNTLYWYLQNLGQGPELLIRYENEEAVDDSQLPKDRFSAERLKGVDSTLKIQPAELGDSAVYLCASSIRDNYEQYFGPGTRLTVT.

The chain is built from TRBV18 and TRBJ1-5; a weak D match, TRBD1 (6 bases). Per the germline V gene, CDR1 is KGHSH and CDR2 is LQKENI. The CDR3 consists of 16 residues. Trimming took 1 base from V and 6 from J, leaving 16 bases between them. The CDR3 reads CASSPRQESRLQPQHF. CDR3 nucleotides: TGTGCCAGCTCACCACGACAGGAGTCAAGGCTTCAGCCCCAGCATTTT.